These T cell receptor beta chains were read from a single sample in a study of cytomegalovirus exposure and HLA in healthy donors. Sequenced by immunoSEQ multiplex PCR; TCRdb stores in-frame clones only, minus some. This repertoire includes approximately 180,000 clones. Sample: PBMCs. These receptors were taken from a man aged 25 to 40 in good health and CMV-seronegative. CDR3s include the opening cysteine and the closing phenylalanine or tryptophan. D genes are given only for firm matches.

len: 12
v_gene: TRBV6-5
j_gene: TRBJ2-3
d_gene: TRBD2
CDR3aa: CASSGGGDTQYF

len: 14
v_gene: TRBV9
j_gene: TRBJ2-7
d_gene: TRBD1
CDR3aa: CASSPWTGRNEQYF

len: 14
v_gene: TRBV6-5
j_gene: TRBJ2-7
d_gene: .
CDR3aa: CASSYSNAQSEQYF

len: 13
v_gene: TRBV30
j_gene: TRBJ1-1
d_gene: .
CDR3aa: CAWSVKLNTEAFF

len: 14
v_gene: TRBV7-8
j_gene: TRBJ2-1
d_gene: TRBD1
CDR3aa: CASSRTGDHNEQFF

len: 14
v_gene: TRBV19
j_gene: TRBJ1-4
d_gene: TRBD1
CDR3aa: CASSAQGAGEKLFF

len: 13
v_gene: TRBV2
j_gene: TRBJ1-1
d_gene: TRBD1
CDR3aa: CASSDRGITEAFF

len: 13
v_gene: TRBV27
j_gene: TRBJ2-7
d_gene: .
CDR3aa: CASLAGKVGEQYF

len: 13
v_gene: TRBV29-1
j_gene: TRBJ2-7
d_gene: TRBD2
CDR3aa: CSAGRSGSYEQYF

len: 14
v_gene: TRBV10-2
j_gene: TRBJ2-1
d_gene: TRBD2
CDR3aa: CASEGGRNGNEQFF

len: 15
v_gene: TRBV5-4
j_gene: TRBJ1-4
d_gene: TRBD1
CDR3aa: CASSFQGATNEKLFF

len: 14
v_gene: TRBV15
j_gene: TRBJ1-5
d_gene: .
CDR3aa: CATSAQGRDQPQHF

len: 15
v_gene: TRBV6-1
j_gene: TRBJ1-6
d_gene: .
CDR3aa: CASRPYRDLNSPLHF

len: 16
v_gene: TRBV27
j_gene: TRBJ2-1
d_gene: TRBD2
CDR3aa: CASSLRSAGVENEQFF

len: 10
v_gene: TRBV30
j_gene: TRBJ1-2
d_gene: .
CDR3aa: CAFFFVGYTF

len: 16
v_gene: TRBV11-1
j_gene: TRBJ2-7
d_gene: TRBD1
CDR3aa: CASSPPGQIASYEQYF

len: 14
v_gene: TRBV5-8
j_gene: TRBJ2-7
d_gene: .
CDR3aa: CASSLGGGVREQYF

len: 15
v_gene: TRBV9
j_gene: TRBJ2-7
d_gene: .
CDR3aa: CASSVYREPVSEQYF

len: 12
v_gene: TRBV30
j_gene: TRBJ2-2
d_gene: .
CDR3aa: CAWSPYTGELFF

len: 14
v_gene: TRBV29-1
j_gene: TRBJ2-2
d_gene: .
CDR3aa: CSVGAFPGTGELFF

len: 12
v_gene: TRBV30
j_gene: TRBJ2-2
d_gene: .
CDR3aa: CAWSLYTGELFF

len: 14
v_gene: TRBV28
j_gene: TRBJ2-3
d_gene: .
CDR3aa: CASSLQGPTDTQYF

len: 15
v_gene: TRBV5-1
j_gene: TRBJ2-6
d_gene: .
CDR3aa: CASSLQGSGANVLTF

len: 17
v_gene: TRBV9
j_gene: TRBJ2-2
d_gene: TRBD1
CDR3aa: CASSSPADRANTGELFF

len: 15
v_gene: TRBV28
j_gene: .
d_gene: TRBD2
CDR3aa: CASSSSSGYSYEQYF

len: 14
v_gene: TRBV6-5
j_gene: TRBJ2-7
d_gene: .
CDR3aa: CASSPWTGVHEQYF

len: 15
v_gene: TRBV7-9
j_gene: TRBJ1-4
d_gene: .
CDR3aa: CASSPTGLLNEKLFF

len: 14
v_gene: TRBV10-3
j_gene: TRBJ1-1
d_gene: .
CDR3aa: CAIRHRDGGTEAFF

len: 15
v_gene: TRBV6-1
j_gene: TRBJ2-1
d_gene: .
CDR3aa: CASSWGGHSYNEQFF

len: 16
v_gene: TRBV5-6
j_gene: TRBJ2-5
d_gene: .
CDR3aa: CASSSKTDRYQETQYF

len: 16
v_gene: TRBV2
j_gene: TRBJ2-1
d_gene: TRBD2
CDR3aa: CASSQSGREIYNEQFF

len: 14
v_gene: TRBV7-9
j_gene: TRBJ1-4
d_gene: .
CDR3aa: CASSLGHHNEKLFF

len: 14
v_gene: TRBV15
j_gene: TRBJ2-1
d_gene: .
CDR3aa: CATSGQVLQNEQFF

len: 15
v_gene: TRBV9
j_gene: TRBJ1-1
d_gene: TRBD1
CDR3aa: CASSPRGTENTEAFF

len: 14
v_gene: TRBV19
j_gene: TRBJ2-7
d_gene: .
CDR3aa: CASSGLALSYEQYF

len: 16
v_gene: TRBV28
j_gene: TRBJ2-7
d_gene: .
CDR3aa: CASSFPPEMPTYEQYF

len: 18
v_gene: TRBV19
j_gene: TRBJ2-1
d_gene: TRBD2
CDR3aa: CASSTVPGLAALHDEQFF

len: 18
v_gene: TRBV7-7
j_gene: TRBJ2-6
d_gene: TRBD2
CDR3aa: CASSLNLAGAAGANVLTF

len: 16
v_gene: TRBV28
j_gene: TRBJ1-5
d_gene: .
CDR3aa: CASSFRLQGGGQPQHF

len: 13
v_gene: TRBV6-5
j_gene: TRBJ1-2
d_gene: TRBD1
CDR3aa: CASSRQGRHGYTF

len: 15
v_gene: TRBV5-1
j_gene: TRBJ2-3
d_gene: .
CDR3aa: CASSPSGHDTDTQYF

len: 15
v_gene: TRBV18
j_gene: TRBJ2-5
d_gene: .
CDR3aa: CASSLNGQIQETQYF